These T cell receptor beta chains were read from a single sample in a study of cytomegalovirus exposure and HLA in healthy donors. The data were produced by immunoSEQ multiplex PCR, yet TCRdb's version contains in-frame clones alone and is incomplete. This sample yields 150,000 to 250,000 clones, of which approximately 80% are seen a single time; about 0.1% belongs to the top ten. The sequencing input was PBMCs. The receptors come from a boy younger than 10 in good health and CMV-seronegative. The CDR3 runs from the conserved cysteine through the conserved F or W. The order of the fields is CDR3 length, V gene, D gene, J gene, CDR3 DNA, CDR3 protein. The D gene is left open where the match is weak.

16	TRBV4-3	NA	TRBJ1-4	TGCGCCAGCAGCCAAGGGCAGGTTGCCTCTAATGAAAAACTGTTTTTT	CASSQGQVASNEKLFF
14	TRBV5-4	NA	TRBJ2-5	TGTGCCAGCAGCTTAGGGGGTGCCCAAGAGACCCAGTACTTC	CASSLGGAQETQYF
14	TRBV5-4	NA	TRBJ2-3	TGTGCCAGCAGTTTGTCCACTGCCACAGATACGCAGTATTTT	CASSLSTATDTQYF
14	TRBV29-1	NA	TRBJ2-3	TGCAGCGTTCACCGGGACAAGGCGGCAGATACGCAGTATTTT	CSVHRDKAADTQYF
14	TRBV13	NA	TRBJ1-1	TGTGCCAGCCTCGAACGTGGCTTGAACACTGAAGCTTTCTTT	CASLERGLNTEAFF
16	TRBV11-2	TRBD2	TRBJ2-5	TGTGCCAGCAGCTTAGAGGAGGGTAGCGGGCAAGAGACCCAGTACTTC	CASSLEEGSGQETQYF
14	TRBV2	NA	TRBJ2-3	TGTGCCAGCAGTGAGGGGCCAGCCATAGATACGCAGTATTTT	CASSEGPAIDTQYF
15	TRBV6-5	TRBD2	TRBJ2-1	TGTGCCAGCAGGCCTACGAGGACTAGCATCCATGAGCAGTTCTTC	CASRPTRTSIHEQFF
16	TRBV27	TRBD1	TRBJ1-5	TGTGCCAGCAGTTCCCTATCGGGACAGGCGAATCAGCCCCAGCATTTT	CASSSLSGQANQPQHF
18	TRBV7-9	TRBD2	TRBJ2-1	TGTGCCAGCAGCTTAGAGGGCCTAGCGGGGGTCTCCTACAATGAGCAGTTCTTC	CASSLEGLAGVSYNEQFF
17	TRBV11-2	TRBD1	TRBJ1-1	TGTGCCAGCAGCTTACTACACACCCCGACAGGGGGCACTGAAGCTTTCTTT	CASSLLHTPTGGTEAFF
15	TRBV19	TRBD1	TRBJ1-1	TGTGCCAGTAGAAGGATAGGGACAGGCGACACTGAAGCTTTCTTT	CASRRIGTGDTEAFF
15	TRBV6-5	TRBD2	TRBJ2-1	TGTGCCAGCAGTTACAGGCGGGGGGGCCTCAATGAGCAGTTCTTC	CASSYRRGGLNEQFF
12	TRBV14	NA	TRBJ1-1	TGTGCCAGCAAGACGAAACAGGGTGAAGCTTTCTTT	CASKTKQGEAFF
14	TRBV6-6	NA	TRBJ2-3	TGTGCCAGCAGTGACAAGTGGTCCACAGATACGCAGTATTTT	CASSDKWSTDTQYF
17	TRBV7-3	TRBD2	TRBJ2-7	TGTGCCAGCAACTGGGAGCGAGCGGGGCAATGCTCCTACGAGCAGTACTTC	CASNWERAGQCSYEQYF
13	TRBV6-6	NA	TRBJ2-2	TGTGCCAGCAGTCTTCTAGCCGCCGGGGAGCTGTTTTTT	CASSLLAAGELFF
15	TRBV7-6	NA	TRBJ1-6	TGTGCCAGCAGCTTAGGGCAGGGCCTCAATTCACCCCTCCACTTT	CASSLGQGLNSPLHF
13	TRBV13	TRBD1	TRBJ2-3	TGTGCCAGTAGACAGGGGAGCACAGATACGCAGTATTTT	CASRQGSTDTQYF
13	TRBV6-1	TRBD1	TRBJ1-2	TGTGCCAGCACGTACAGGGGGGACTATGGCTACACCTTC	CASTYRGDYGYTF
16	TRBV2	NA	TRBJ2-6	TGTGCCAGCATTTCTTTAGGACTCGCTGGGGCCAACGTCCTGACTTTC	CASISLGLAGANVLTF
15	TRBV14	NA	TRBJ2-3	TGTGCCAGCAGCCCGCGGGGCGGGAGCACAGATACGCAGTATTTT	CASSPRGGSTDTQYF
11	TRBV20-1	NA	TRBJ1-1	TGCAGTGCTCCCCGGACATCGAAAGCTTTCTTT	CSAPRTSKAFF
17	TRBV18	NA	TRBJ1-6	TGTGCCAGCTCACCAGGAGCGGGGGGCTCCTATAATTCACCCCTCCACTTT	CASSPGAGGSYNSPLHF
12	TRBV30	NA	TRBJ2-7	TGTGCCTGGAGCCCAAACGCCGGCGAGCAGTACTTC	CAWSPNAGEQYF